The 5 T cell receptor beta chains presented below share a single source sample, sequenced in a study of blood T cell repertoires in COVID-19. Profiled with immunoSEQ multiplex PCR; TCRdb holds only in-frame clones, not every one. Here the sample spans a few hundred thousand clones, around 85% being singletons. Source material: peripheral blood. Receptors originate from a woman aged 25 to 39 who had recovered from COVID-19.

The chain couples TRBV7-9 to TRBJ2-5; 7 positions match TRBD1. There are 14 residues in the CDR3. In germline, CDR1 is SEHNR, CDR2 FQNEAQ (reference sequence). The J segment lost 4 bases and the V segment lost 6 bases, leaving 8 bases of the junction unmatched. The DNA of the CDR3 is TGTGCCAGCAGTCGAGGGACAGTTGGAGAGACCCAGTACTTC. Its translation: CASSRGTVGETQYF.

This chain links TRBV30 with TRBJ2-3; 10 bases map to TRBD2. Per the germline V gene, CDR1 is GTSNPN and CDR2 is SVGIG (reference sequence). The trim removed 7 bases at V and 5 bases at J, leaving 12 bases unmatched. The CDR3 totals 15 residues. The CDR3 DNA reads as TGTGCCTTGCAGGGTAGCGGGGGGTTCGTAGATACGCAGTATTTT. It codes for CALQGSGGFVDTQYF.

Remarks on this clone: Sequence at one end of the junction differs from germline and may be a read error. The rearrangement joins TRBV19 to TRBJ2-7, with 7 bases identical to TRBD1. Germline V gene data show CDR1 as LNHDA and CDR2 as SQIVND (reference sequence). This CDR3 has 13 residues. CDR3 loop: CASSIGMGQRVHF. The CDR3, as DNA: TGTGCCAGTAGTATAGGGATGGGACAGCGTGTCCACTTC.

Only one count was recorded for this clone. This rearrangement joins TRBV9 to TRBJ2-1, with D perhaps TRBD2 (5 bases). V was shortened by 0 bases and J by 7 bases, with 8 bases between the two germline ends. Germline lookup yields CDR1 SGDLS and CDR2 YYNGEE. The CDR3 loop spans 13 amino acids. CDR3 DNA: TGTGCCAGCAGCGTAGTTAGCGCAAATGAGCAGTTCTTC. Its translation is CASSVVSANEQFF.

The CDR3 spells CSVAGDSGANVLTF. The CDR3 coding sequence is TGCAGCGTTGCAGGGGACTCTGGGGCCAACGTCCTGACTTTC. This chain connects TRBV29-1 to TRBJ2-6, with D possibly matching TRBD1 (6 bases). Germline CDR1 and CDR2: SQVTM and ANQGSEA. V lost 4 bases, J lost 0 bases, and 7 bases lay in between. This CDR3 region has 14 residues.